This T cell receptor beta chain was captured by sequencing in a study of cytomegalovirus exposure and HLA in healthy donors. This clone was recorded only once. The antigen remains undetermined. PCR employed 60 Vbeta and 13 Jbeta primers. Clones were sequenced by immunoSEQ multiplex PCR, and TCRdb holds only the in-frame ones, with some missing. The table has fewer than 150,000 clones, about 80% seen once; the top ten hold 1%. Germline V gives CDR1 MNHEY, CDR2 SMNVEV (reference sequence). With V trimmed by 0 bases and J by 8 bases, 3 bases remained unmatched. The CDR3 contains 15 residues. Study-wide points: Sequencing likely produced, as an artifact, a cluster of highly shared sequence variants. Testing in vitro showed three CMV-associated chains specific for CMV antigens. The authors listed 164 TCR beta chains as cytomegalovirus-associated. According to an earlier analysis, most TCR beta V segments yielded productive rearrangements about 90% or about 30% of the time.

This receptor was identified in a man aged 35 to 55 in good health and CMV-seronegative. The chain links TRBV27 to TRBJ2-1, with 11 positions matching TRBD2. Sequencing used PBMCs. Here the CDR3 reads CASSLSLAGGYEQFF. In DNA form, the CDR3 reads TGTGCCAGCAGTTTATCCCTAGCGGGGGGTTATGAGCAGTTCTTC.